The sample holds a few counts of the clone carrying this T cell receptor beta chain. MiXCR, applied by TCRdb to the 5' RACE reads, yields one record per CDR3 protein. The sample has some 320,000 distinct CDR3 sequences, under 9% seen once; the top ten hold over 3%. The sample is drawn from a study of T cells after yellow fever vaccination. This CDR3 has 15 residues. Trimming took 3 bases from V and 5 from J; bases not matched to a gene: 6. The clonotype comes from a young man who received the YFV17D yellow fever vaccine. The chain carries TRBV12-3 or TRBV12-4 and TRBJ2-3, with TRBD1 identical over 9 bases. The starting material was CD4+ T cells sorted from PBMCs, obtained 5 days after the yellow fever booster vaccination. The CDR3 DNA reads TGTGCCAGCAGTTTCGGGGACAGGGAGGGAGATACGCAGTATTTT. Its translation is CASSFGDREGDTQYF.